Listed below are T cell receptor beta chains from one sample, sequenced in a study of blood T cell repertoires in COVID-19. Sequenced by immunoSEQ multiplex PCR; TCRdb stores in-frame clones only, minus some. The sample includes 150,000 to 200,000 clones, about 79% of them seen just once. The sequenced material came from peripheral blood. These receptors were collected from a woman aged 70-85 years with acute or convalescent COVID-19. Each CDR3 is given with its conserved first and last residue. Fields, in order: D gene, J gene, CDR3 length, V gene, clone size, CDR3 DNA, CDR3 protein. A D gene is named only where the DNA matches it firmly. The size of a clone is reported for some rows only, either as once, few or many, or as a class for expanded clones.

D: NA; J: TRBJ1-1; length: 14; V: TRBV19; size: NA; DNA: TGTGCCAGTAGTATAAGTACGGGGAACACTGAAGCTTTCTTT; CDR3: CASSISTGNTEAFF
D: TRBD1; J: TRBJ2-5; length: 14; V: TRBV5-1; size: NA; DNA: TGCGCCAGCAGCTTGGCAGGGGGAACGGAGACCCAGTACTTC; CDR3: CASSLAGGTETQYF
D: TRBD2; J: TRBJ2-1; length: 15; V: TRBV6-5; size: NA; DNA: TGTGCCAGCAGTTTAGCGGGAGTAATTCAACCTGAGCAGTTCTTC; CDR3: CASSLAGVIQPEQFF
D: NA; J: TRBJ1-1; length: 14; V: TRBV27; size: NA; DNA: TGTGCCACACAAGCAGGGTACGGAGACACTGAAGCTTTCTTT; CDR3: CATQAGYGDTEAFF
D: NA; J: TRBJ2-5; length: 15; V: TRBV2; size: few; DNA: TGTGCCGGTACCGTATCGAACAATCCCCAAGAGACCCAGTACTTC; CDR3: CAGTVSNNPQETQYF
D: NA; J: TRBJ2-1; length: 14; V: TRBV5-1; size: NA; DNA: TGCGCCAGCAGCTTCGGGGGAGCGGCAAATGAGCAGTTCTTC; CDR3: CASSFGGAANEQFF
D: TRBD1; J: TRBJ1-2; length: 13; V: TRBV6-6; size: NA; DNA: TGTGCCAGCAGGGGGGACAGTAACTATGGCTACACCTTC; CDR3: CASRGDSNYGYTF
D: TRBD1; J: TRBJ1-1; length: 13; V: TRBV29-1; size: NA; DNA: TGCAGCGGACGGAGGGACAGAGACCTTGAAGCTTTCTTT; CDR3: CSGRRDRDLEAFF
D: NA; J: TRBJ1-1; length: 11; V: TRBV20-1; size: once; DNA: TGCAGTGCTAGAGATTCGAGGGAAGCTTTCTTT; CDR3: CSARDSREAFF
D: NA; J: TRBJ2-1; length: 14; V: TRBV19; size: NA; DNA: TGTGCCAGTAGTAAGGGGGTATCCTACAATGAGCAGTTCTTC; CDR3: CASSKGVSYNEQFF
D: NA; J: TRBJ1-2; length: 15; V: TRBV14; size: NA; DNA: TGTGCCAGCAGCCAAGAAATAGGGGTGGTGCGAGGCTACACCTTC; CDR3: CASSQEIGVVRGYTF
D: NA; J: TRBJ2-2; length: 13; V: TRBV19; size: NA; DNA: TGTGCCAGTAGTAAACAGGGATCCGGGGAGCTGTTTTTT; CDR3: CASSKQGSGELFF
D: TRBD2; J: TRBJ2-7; length: 19; V: TRBV30; size: NA; DNA: TGTGCCTGGAGTGGACTGGGACTAGCGGGAGGTCGGAGCTCCTACGAGCAGTACTTC; CDR3: CAWSGLGLAGGRSSYEQYF
D: NA; J: TRBJ1-3; length: 14; V: TRBV3-1/TRBV3-2; size: NA; DNA: TGTGCCAGCAGCCAACAGGGTTCTGGAAACACCATATATTTT; CDR3: CASSQQGSGNTIYF
D: NA; J: TRBJ2-5; length: 15; V: TRBV19; size: NA; DNA: TGTGCCAGTAGTATCCCGGACAGCAACCAAGAGACCCAGTACTTC; CDR3: CASSIPDSNQETQYF
D: NA; J: TRBJ2-5; length: 13; V: TRBV5-1; size: NA; DNA: TGCGCCAGCAGCTTGTTCGTCCGGGAGACCCAGTACTTC; CDR3: CASSLFVRETQYF
D: TRBD1; J: TRBJ1-2; length: 12; V: TRBV2; size: NA; DNA: TGTGCCAGCAACGGACAGGCCTATGGCTACACCTTC; CDR3: CASNGQAYGYTF
D: TRBD2; J: TRBJ2-4; length: 14; V: TRBV5-4; size: once; DNA: TGTGCCAGCAGCTTGGGGACTAGCGAAAACATTCAGTACTTC; CDR3: CASSLGTSENIQYF
D: TRBD1; J: TRBJ1-4; length: 19; V: TRBV19; size: NA; DNA: TGTGCCAGTAGTATAAATCGATTGGGACAGGGTGTTACTAATGAAAAACTGTTTTTT; CDR3: CASSINRLGQGVTNEKLFF
D: TRBD1; J: TRBJ1-5; length: 15; V: TRBV2; size: NA; DNA: TGTGCCAGCAATCATAAGACAGGGAGCAATCAGCCCCAGCATTTT; CDR3: CASNHKTGSNQPQHF
D: NA; J: TRBJ2-7; length: 13; V: TRBV3-1/TRBV3-2; size: NA; DNA: TGTGCCAGCAGCCCGGGTTTGGACTACGAGCAGTACTTC; CDR3: CASSPGLDYEQYF
D: TRBD1; J: TRBJ1-1; length: 15; V: TRBV7-9; size: NA; DNA: TGTGCCAGCAGCCATGACAGGGGGACGGAGACTGAAGCTTTCTTT; CDR3: CASSHDRGTETEAFF
D: TRBD2; J: TRBJ2-5; length: 16; V: TRBV7-2; size: NA; DNA: TGTGCCAGCAGCTCCCAGCGCTCAGCGGGAAAAGAGACCCAGTACTTC; CDR3: CASSSQRSAGKETQYF
D: NA; J: TRBJ2-5; length: 14; V: TRBV4-1; size: NA; DNA: TGCGCCAGCAGTCTAGGACAGACCCAAGAGACCCAGTACTTC; CDR3: CASSLGQTQETQYF
D: TRBD2; J: TRBJ2-3; length: 15; V: TRBV25-1; size: NA; DNA: TGTGCCAGCAGCTTTAGCGGGGGGGCAGGGGATACGCAGTATTTT; CDR3: CASSFSGGAGDTQYF
D: NA; J: TRBJ2-1; length: 15; V: TRBV6-5; size: NA; DNA: TGTGCCAGCAGTAAACAGGGAGTTTTGGGCAATGAGCAGTTCTTC; CDR3: CASSKQGVLGNEQFF
D: NA; J: TRBJ2-1; length: 13; V: TRBV24-1; size: NA; DNA: TGTGCCACCAGTGGTACAGGGTGGAATGAGCAGTTCTTC; CDR3: CATSGTGWNEQFF
D: NA; J: TRBJ1-1; length: 11; V: TRBV7-9; size: NA; DNA: TGTGCCAGCGGACTCAACACTGAAGCTTTCTTT; CDR3: CASGLNTEAFF
D: TRBD2; J: TRBJ2-1; length: 15; V: TRBV7-3; size: NA; DNA: TGTGCCAGCAGCCACAGCGGGAGCTCCTACAATGAGCAGTTCTTC; CDR3: CASSHSGSSYNEQFF
D: TRBD1; J: TRBJ2-1; length: 15; V: TRBV5-4; size: NA; DNA: TGTGCCAGCAGCCGGGCCGGGACAGGGGTTTTCGAGCAGTTCTTC; CDR3: CASSRAGTGVFEQFF
D: TRBD2; J: TRBJ2-3; length: 16; V: TRBV15; size: once; DNA: TGTGCCACCAGCATCGATAGCGGGAGTAGGGTAGATACGCAGTATTTT; CDR3: CATSIDSGSRVDTQYF
D: NA; J: TRBJ1-5; length: 18; V: TRBV4-1; size: NA; DNA: TGCGCCAGCAGCCAAGGCACGGGCGGGCCTTATAGCAATCAGCCCCAGCATTTT; CDR3: CASSQGTGGPYSNQPQHF
D: TRBD2; J: TRBJ2-5; length: 15; V: TRBV5-1; size: NA; DNA: TGCGCCAGCAGTAGGACTAGCGGGTACCAAGAGACCCAGTACTTC; CDR3: CASSRTSGYQETQYF
D: NA; J: TRBJ2-7; length: 13; V: TRBV6-5; size: NA; DNA: TGTGCCAGCATGAGGGCTGGAAACTACGAGCAGTACTTC; CDR3: CASMRAGNYEQYF
D: NA; J: TRBJ2-5; length: 16; V: TRBV24-1; size: NA; DNA: TGTGCCACCCGCGCGGCAGGGGCAGGCGGCCAAGAGACCCAGTACTTC; CDR3: CATRAAGAGGQETQYF
D: NA; J: TRBJ1-1; length: 13; V: TRBV5-1; size: NA; DNA: TGCGCCAGCAGCTTGGGCGCGGCCACTGAAGCTTTCTTT; CDR3: CASSLGAATEAFF
D: TRBD1; J: TRBJ1-2; length: 13; V: TRBV5-1; size: NA; DNA: TGCGCCAGCAGCTTACAGGGGCTTAGTGGCTACACCTTC; CDR3: CASSLQGLSGYTF
D: NA; J: TRBJ2-3; length: 17; V: TRBV7-2; size: NA; DNA: TGTGCCAGCAGCTTAGGGGTGGGGACACCAGGCACAGATACGCAGTATTTT; CDR3: CASSLGVGTPGTDTQYF
D: NA; J: TRBJ1-1; length: 11; V: TRBV12-3/TRBV12-4; size: NA; DNA: TGTGCCAGCAGTCCCTCCGGTGAAGCTTTCTTT; CDR3: CASSPSGEAFF
D: NA; J: TRBJ2-2; length: 13; V: TRBV29-1; size: NA; DNA: TGCAGCGTTCTAACAGGGAGAACCGGGGAGCTGTTTTTT; CDR3: CSVLTGRTGELFF
D: TRBD1; J: TRBJ2-7; length: 12; V: TRBV7-9; size: NA; DNA: TGTGCCAGCAGTCGGACAGGCTACGAGCAGTACTTC; CDR3: CASSRTGYEQYF
D: NA; J: TRBJ2-2; length: 16; V: TRBV2; size: NA; DNA: TGTGCCAGCAGTGAACGGACAGCCGCGAACACCGGGGAGCTGTTTTTT; CDR3: CASSERTAANTGELFF
D: NA; J: TRBJ2-5; length: 15; V: TRBV6-1; size: NA; DNA: TGTGCCAGCAGTGAATTGGGGGCGACCTTAGAGACCCAGTACTTC; CDR3: CASSELGATLETQYF
D: NA; J: TRBJ1-3; length: 15; V: TRBV5-3; size: many; DNA: TGTGCCAGAAGCTTGGGCCGTCGGGGTGGAAACACCATATATTTT; CDR3: CARSLGRRGGNTIYF
D: TRBD2; J: TRBJ2-5; length: 19; V: TRBV5-6; size: NA; DNA: TGTGCCAGCAGCTCTTATTGGTCTGAGTCCGGGAGGCCACAAGAGACCCAGTACTTC; CDR3: CASSSYWSESGRPQETQYF
D: TRBD1; J: TRBJ2-3; length: 14; V: TRBV18; size: few; DNA: TGTGCCAGCTCCTGGACAGGGGTGAGGGATACGCAGTATTTT; CDR3: CASSWTGVRDTQYF
D: TRBD1; J: TRBJ2-5; length: 14; V: TRBV3-1/TRBV3-2; size: NA; DNA: TGTGCCAGCAGCCAGCGCGGGACAGGGGAGACCCAGTACTTC; CDR3: CASSQRGTGETQYF
D: NA; J: TRBJ1-5; length: 13; V: TRBV29-1; size: NA; DNA: TGCAGCGTCTCTGGCAGGGGAGATCAGCCCCAGCATTTT; CDR3: CSVSGRGDQPQHF
D: NA; J: TRBJ1-4; length: 16; V: TRBV9; size: NA; DNA: TGTGCCAGCAGCCCCTTCGAAGGCCGGACTAATGAAAAACCGTTTTTT; CDR3: CASSPFEGRTNEKPFF
D: TRBD2; J: TRBJ2-1; length: 15; V: TRBV5-1; size: NA; DNA: TGCGCCAGCAGCTTCTCTCTAGCGGGAATGAATGAGCAGTTCTTC; CDR3: CASSFSLAGMNEQFF
D: NA; J: TRBJ1-6; length: 12; V: TRBV4-2; size: NA; DNA: TGTGCCAGCAGCCAAGATAGTTCACCCCTCCACTTT; CDR3: CASSQDSSPLHF
D: NA; J: TRBJ2-5; length: 11; V: TRBV5-1; size: NA; DNA: TGCGCCAGCAGCTTCTCGGAGACCCAGTACTTC; CDR3: CASSFSETQYF
D: NA; J: TRBJ2-3; length: 13; V: TRBV24-1; size: NA; DNA: TGTGCCACCAGTGCTAGGATAAGAGATACGCAGTATTTT; CDR3: CATSARIRDTQYF
D: NA; J: TRBJ2-7; length: 13; V: TRBV19; size: NA; DNA: TGTGCCAGTAGTACACAGAACTCCTACGAGCAGTACTTC; CDR3: CASSTQNSYEQYF
D: TRBD2; J: TRBJ2-5; length: 15; V: TRBV30; size: few; DNA: TGTGCCTGGAGCCTTTTAGCGGGGGTCGGAGAGACCCAGTACTTC; CDR3: CAWSLLAGVGETQYF
D: TRBD2; J: TRBJ2-2; length: 15; V: TRBV9; size: NA; DNA: TGTGCCAGCAGCATGGCTAGCGGGATCTCCGGGGAGCTGTTTTTT; CDR3: CASSMASGISGELFF
D: TRBD1; J: TRBJ2-7; length: 15; V: TRBV2; size: NA; DNA: TGTGCCAGCTGCCTAACCGGGACAGGGACCTACGAGCAGTACTTC; CDR3: CASCLTGTGTYEQYF
D: TRBD1; J: TRBJ2-7; length: 13; V: TRBV7-3; size: NA; DNA: TGTGCCAGCAGCGGAAGACAGGGTTACGAGCAGTACTTC; CDR3: CASSGRQGYEQYF
D: NA; J: TRBJ2-5; length: 13; V: TRBV27; size: NA; DNA: TGTGCCAGCAGGGACACCAACCAAGAGACCCAGTACTTC; CDR3: CASRDTNQETQYF